This record covers a single T cell receptor (beta chain). How the authors handled the data: The assay estimated nucleated cells by amplifying reference gene primers. Clones were sequenced by immunoSEQ multiplex PCR, and TCRdb holds only the in-frame ones, with some missing. D and trimming come from the DNA, and the V and J calls and clone size come from that table. The data show 100,000 to 150,000 clones, about 89% seen once. The data derive from a study of blood T cell repertoires in COVID-19. Turning to the study itself: COVID-19 samples collected from the United States, Italy and Spain covered acute and convalescent phases. Sources were T cells, B-cell-depleted T cells, or PBMCs; the material itself was cDNA or gDNA.

CDR1 and CDR2 from the germline V gene are SNHLY and FYNNEI. Trimming left V 4 bases short and J 8 bases short, with 9 bases between. CDR3 length: 13 residues. Recruited during active infection, patients (from Seattle) were subsequently followed longitudinally. This chain joins TRBV2 and TRBJ1-6; D gene unclear. The TCR was taken from an older woman with COVID-19, enrolled during active disease. Source material: peripheral blood. The CDR3 DNA is TGTGCCAGCAGTGTTGGCGGTTATTCACCCCTCCACTTT. Protein: CASSVGGYSPLHF.